This TCR beta chain was identified in a study of shared clonotypes between healthy human individuals. Looking at the study overall: Per donor, CD8 memory used one plate, CD8 naive used two, CD4 memory used three and CD4 naive used three. Regarding the study as a whole: Collection of samples was limited to blood; tissue repertoires likely differ.

A single count supports this clone. The target antigen is unknown. On sorted subsets, replicate PCRs used 200 to 250 ng DNA, or some 28,000 T cell genomes. Method: immunoSEQ multiplex PCR; TCRdb's copy keeps in-frame clones and lacks some. The data show around 1.5 million clones, 95% to 99% seen once. Looked up from germline, CDR1 is MNHEY and CDR2 is SVGAGI. This CDR3 is 15 amino acids long. V gave up 6 bases and J gave up 4 bases, with 16 bases separating them. The source is a man aged 25-45 years in good health. The sequenced material came from naive CD4+ T cells sorted from blood. Indicated subset: CD45RA+ positively selected. V usage is TRBV6-5 and J usage is TRBJ1-5; possibly TRBD1 for D (6 bases). The CDR3 nucleotides are TGTGCCAGCAGAGAAAAACAGGGTTGGAATCAGCCCCAGCATTTT. Protein product: CASREKQGWNQPQHF.